The 26 T cell receptor beta chains below all came from one sample that was sequenced in a study of monozygotic twins with inflammatory bowel disease. Following a re-call of the 5' RACE reads, TCRdb has one entry per CDR3 protein and lacks DNA. The sample totals tens of thousands of distinct CDR3 sequences. The sequenced sample was blood. These receptors came from a human donor with ulcerative colitis or Crohn's disease, or a healthy co-twin of an affected twin (not recorded which).

V is TRBV7-9 and J is TRBJ1-1. CDR3 length: 14 amino acids. The germline gives CDR1 SEHNR, CDR2 FQNEAQ (reference sequence). The CDR3 loop is CASSSNQKDTEAFF.

The chain links TRBV29-1 to TRBJ1-2; without DNA, the TCRdb call of TRBD1 cannot be checked. Germline CDR1 reads SQVTM; CDR2 reads ANQGSEA. This CDR3 comprises 12 residues. CDR3 sequence: CSVEEGAGGYTF.

The chain has TRBV11-2 and TRBJ2-1. This CDR3 is built from 16 residues. The V gene's germline CDR1 is SGHAT and CDR2 FQNNGV. CDR3 protein: CASSLPARTYYNEQFF. The complete variable domain, with remaining parts taken from reference TRBV11-2 and TRBJ2-1, reads EAGVAQSPRYKIIEKRQSVAFWCNPISGHATLYWYQQILGQGPKLLIQFQNNGVVDDSQLPKDRFSAERLKGVDSTLKIQPAKLEDSAVYLCASSLPARTYYNEQFFGPGTRLTVL.

The gene calls are TRBV20-1 and TRBJ2-1; TCRdb's D call of TRBD1 is untestable without DNA. The CDR3 is 15 amino acids. Germline CDR1 DFQATT, CDR2 SNEGSKA (reference sequence). CDR3 in amino acids: CSARLSGQGANEQFF.

The rearrangement links TRBV6-1 to TRBJ2-1; the D call of TRBD2 rests on TCRdb alone, since no DNA is present to check it. The CDR3 has 17 residues. Germline CDR1 reads MNHNS; CDR2 reads SASEGT. CDR3 loop: CASSTRILASSYNEQFF.

The chain combines TRBV7-2 with TRBJ1-1; TCRdb's D gene call, TRBD1, goes unchecked for lack of DNA. CDR3 size: 15 residues. Germline V gene data show CDR1 as SGHTA and CDR2 as FQGNSA. CDR3 residues: CASSLDPGMNTEAFF. The full variable domain, with the rest looked up from reference TRBV7-2 and TRBJ1-1, is GAGVSQSPSNKVTEKGKDVELRCDPISGHTALYWYRQSLGQGLEFLIYFQGNSAPDKSGLPSDRFSAERTGGSVSTLTIQRTQQEDSAVYLCASSLDPGMNTEAFFGQGTRLTVV.

The chain carries TRBV12-3 or TRBV12-4 and TRBJ2-7. The CDR3 has 14 residues. The CDR3 is CASTEGGRTYEQYF.

This chain uses TRBV29-1 with TRBJ2-1; TCRdb indicates TRBD1, and absent DNA this call remains unverified. The CDR3 is 16 residues long. CDR1 is SQVTM, CDR2 ANQGSEA, per germline. The CDR3 region is CSVEGPGQGARNEQFF.

J is TRBJ1-1 and V is TRBV11-3; TCRdb returns TRBD1, unconfirmable since there is no DNA. The germline CDR1 and CDR2 sequences are SGHNT and YENEEA. CDR3 length equals 13 residues. The CDR3 reads CASSANSAGRAFF.

This rearrangement joins TRBV5-6 to TRBJ2-5; no DNA is available, so the TRBD2 call from TCRdb remains unchecked. This CDR3 comprises 14 residues. Germline V CDR1 and CDR2: SGHDT, YYEEEE. This CDR3 is CASSTPGTLETQYF.

V and J are TRBV7-6 and TRBJ2-3; TCRdb designates TRBD2, a call that cannot be tested without DNA. This CDR3 has 15 amino acids. Germline V lookup: CDR1 SGHVS, CDR2 FNYEAQ. The CDR3 spells CASSNSGGATDTQYF.

V is TRBV19 and J is TRBJ2-2. CDR3 length equals 12 residues. In germline, CDR1 is LNHDA, CDR2 SQIVND (reference sequence). The CDR3 spells CARDRTAGELFF.

The rearrangement links TRBV12-3 or TRBV12-4 to TRBJ2-1. The CDR3 totals 13 residues. CDR3 loop: CASSRVEDNEQFF.

The genes are TRBV2 and TRBJ2-3; TCRdb calls TRBD1, which cannot be checked without DNA. Germline V gene data show CDR1 as SNHLY and CDR2 as FYNNEI. The CDR3 runs 14 residues. The CDR3 protein is CASTRRTGLDTQYF.

The V gene is TRBV5-5, the J gene TRBJ2-4; TCRdb designates TRBD1, a call that cannot be tested without DNA. The germline CDR1 and CDR2 sequences are SGHKS and YYEKEE (reference sequence). The CDR3 consists of 15 residues. The CDR3 is CASRGTGLAKNIQYF.

This chain links TRBV12-3 or TRBV12-4 with TRBJ1-2; no DNA is available, so the TRBD1 call from TCRdb remains unchecked. The CDR3 runs to 11 residues. The CDR3 sequence: CASSATGGYTF.

The V and J genes are TRBV29-1 and TRBJ1-1. The CDR3 is made up of 13 amino acids. Germline CDR1 is SQVTM and CDR2 is ANQGSEA. CDR3 sequence reads: CSVRQVLNTEAFF. Full variable domain (outside the CDR3, taken from reference TRBV29-1 and TRBJ1-1): SAVISQKPSRDICQRGTSLTIQCQVDSQVTMMFWYRQQPGQSLTLIATANQGSEATYESGFVIDKFPISRPNLTFSTLTVSNMSPEDSSIYLCSVRQVLNTEAFFGQGTRLTVV.

The chain carries TRBV20-1 and TRBJ1-1. The length of the CDR3 is 15 residues. From germline, CDR1 is DFQATT and CDR2 SNEGSKA (reference sequence). CDR3 protein: CSARVFGRASTEAFF.

The chain recombines TRBV20-1 with TRBJ1-4; there is no DNA to check the TCRdb D call of TRBD1. The CDR3 contains 12 residues. Germline CDR1 reads DFQATT; CDR2 reads SNEGSKA (reference sequence). The CDR3 region is CSASTGYEKLFF.

The chain links TRBV6-5 to TRBJ2-2. In germline, CDR1 is MNHEY, CDR2 SVGAGI. This CDR3 is 16 amino acids long. CDR3 in amino acids: CASSYFLGTSTGELFF.

V is TRBV7-7 and J is TRBJ2-7; without DNA, the TCRdb call of TRBD2 cannot be checked. The CDR3 is 13 residues long. The germline V gene encodes CDR1 SSHAT and CDR2 FNYEAQ (reference sequence). The CDR3 spells CASSPDSFYEQYF.

This chain connects TRBV4-1 to TRBJ2-1; TCRdb gives TRBD1 as the D gene, but with no DNA this cannot be confirmed. The CDR3 has 16 residues. Germline-derived CDR1 and CDR2 are MGHRA and YSYEKL. The CDR3 sequence is CASSQDAGVLYNEQFF.

The chain joins TRBV5-1 to TRBJ2-1; TCRdb's D call, TRBD2, is unchecked because there is no DNA. In germline, CDR1 is SGHRS, CDR2 YFSETQ. The CDR3 is 11 residues long. Here the CDR3 reads CASSSGLVEFF.

CDR3 loop: CASSQVGADTQYF. The gene calls are TRBV3-1 and TRBJ2-3; TCRdb returns TRBD1, unconfirmable since there is no DNA. Germline V gives CDR1 LGHDT, CDR2 YNNKEL (reference sequence). This CDR3 contains 13 residues.

V is TRBV10-3 and J is TRBJ1-1. In germline, CDR1 is ENHRY, CDR2 SYGVKD. The CDR3 loop spans 15 amino acids. CDR3 amino acids: CAISANGERTTEAFF.

The V call is TRBV20-1, the J call TRBJ1-1. The CDR3 spans 12 residues. The V gene's germline CDR1 is DFQATT and CDR2 SNEGSKA (reference sequence). CDR3 region: CSARMPNTEAFF.